This TCR beta chain was profiled in a study of T cells expressing NK-cell markers. In the study overall: Sorted T-cell subsets CD3+CD56+NKG2C+, CD3+CD56+NKG2C- and CD3+CD56-NKG2C+ were TCR beta-sequenced. Study-level points and caveats: Over 5 donors had dominant NKG2C+ clonotypes that comprised roughly 1.0-7.5% of their CD8+ T cells.

From germline, CDR1 is DFQATT and CDR2 SNEGSKA (reference sequence). The CDR3 is 17 amino acids. The authors made TCR beta cDNA libraries by 5'RACE template switching. This switching added a universal primer site and UMIs. Each CDR3 protein gets one entry in TCRdb, which reprocessed the 5' RACE reads and gives no DNA. The sample table sets out about 150,000 distinct CDR3 sequences. A note on this clonotype: What it recognizes is unknown.

V gene TRBV20-1 combines with J gene TRBJ2-7; without DNA, the TCRdb call of TRBD2 cannot be checked. Sequencing was carried out using blood T cells: a sorted CD56 or NKG2C T cell subset, CD4+ or CD8+ T cells, or bulk PBMC T cells (not recorded which). The clonotype comes from a woman in her forties or fifties in good health. CDR3 protein: CSARDLRLAGGPDEQYF.